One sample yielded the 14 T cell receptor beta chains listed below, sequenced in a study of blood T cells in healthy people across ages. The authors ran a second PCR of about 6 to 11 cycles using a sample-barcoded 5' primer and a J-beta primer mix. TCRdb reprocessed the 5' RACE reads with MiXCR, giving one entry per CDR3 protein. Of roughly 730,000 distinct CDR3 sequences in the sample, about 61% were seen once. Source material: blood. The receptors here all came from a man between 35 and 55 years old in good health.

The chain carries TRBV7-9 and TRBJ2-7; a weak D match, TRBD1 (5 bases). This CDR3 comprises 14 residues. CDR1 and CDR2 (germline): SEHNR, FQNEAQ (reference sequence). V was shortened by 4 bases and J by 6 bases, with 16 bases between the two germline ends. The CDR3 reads CASSSLGVSSEQYF. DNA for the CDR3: TGTGCCAGCAGCTCCCTAGGGGTTTCGAGCGAGCAGTACTTC.

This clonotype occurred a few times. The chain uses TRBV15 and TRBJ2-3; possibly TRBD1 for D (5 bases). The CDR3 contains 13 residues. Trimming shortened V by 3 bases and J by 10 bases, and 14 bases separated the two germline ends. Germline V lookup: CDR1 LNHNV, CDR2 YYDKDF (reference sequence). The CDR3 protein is CATSSPSGAAQYF. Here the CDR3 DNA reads TGTGCCACCAGCAGCCCCAGTGGGGCGGCGCAGTATTTT. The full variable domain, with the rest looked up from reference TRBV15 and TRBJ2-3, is DAMVIQNPRYQVTQFGKPVTLSCSQTLNHNVMYWYQQKSSQAPKLLFHYYDKDFNNEADTPDNFQSRRPNTSFCFLDIRSPGLGDTAMYLCATSSPSGAAQYFGPGTRLTVL.

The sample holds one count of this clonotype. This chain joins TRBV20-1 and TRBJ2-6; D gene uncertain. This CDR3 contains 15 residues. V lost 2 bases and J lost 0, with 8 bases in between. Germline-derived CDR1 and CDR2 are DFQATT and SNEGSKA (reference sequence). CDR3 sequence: CSARRQDSGANVLTF. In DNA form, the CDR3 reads TGCAGTGCTAGACGGCAGGACTCTGGGGCCAACGTCCTGACTTTC.

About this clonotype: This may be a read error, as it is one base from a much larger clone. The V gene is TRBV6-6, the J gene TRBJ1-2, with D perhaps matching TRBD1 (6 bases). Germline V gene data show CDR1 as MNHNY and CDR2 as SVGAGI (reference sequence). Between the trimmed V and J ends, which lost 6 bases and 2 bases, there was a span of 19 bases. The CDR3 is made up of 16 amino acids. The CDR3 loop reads CASSSPHSGTNYGYTF. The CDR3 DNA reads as TGTGCCAGCAGCAGCCCCCATTCTGGGACAAACTATGGCTACACCTTC.

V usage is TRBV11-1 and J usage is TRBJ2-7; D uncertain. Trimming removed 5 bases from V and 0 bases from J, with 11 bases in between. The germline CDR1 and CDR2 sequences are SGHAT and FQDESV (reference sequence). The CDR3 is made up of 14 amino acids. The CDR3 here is CASSPDGFSYEQYF. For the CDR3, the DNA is TGTGCCAGCAGCCCAGACGGGTTCTCCTACGAGCAGTACTTC.

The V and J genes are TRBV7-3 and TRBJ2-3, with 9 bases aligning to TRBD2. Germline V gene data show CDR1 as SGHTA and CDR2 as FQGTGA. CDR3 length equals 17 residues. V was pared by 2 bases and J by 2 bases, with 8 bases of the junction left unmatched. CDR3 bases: TGTGCCAGCAGCTTAGGCGGGAGGGGGCGAGTCACAGATACGCAGTATTTT. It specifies CASSLGGRGRVTDTQYF. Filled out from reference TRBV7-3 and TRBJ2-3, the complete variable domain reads GAGVSQTPSNKVTEKGKYVELRCDPISGHTALYWYRQSLGQGPEFLIYFQGTGAADDSGLPNDRFFAVRPEGSVSTLKIQRTERGDSAVYLCASSLGGRGRVTDTQYFGPGTRLTVL.

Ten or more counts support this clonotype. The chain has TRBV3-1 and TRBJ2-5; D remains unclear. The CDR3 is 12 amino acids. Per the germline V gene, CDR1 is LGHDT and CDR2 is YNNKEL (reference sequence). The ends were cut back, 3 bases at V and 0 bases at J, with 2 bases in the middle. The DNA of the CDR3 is TGTGCCAGCAGCCAGTACCAAGAGACCCAGTACTTC. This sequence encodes CASSQYQETQYF.

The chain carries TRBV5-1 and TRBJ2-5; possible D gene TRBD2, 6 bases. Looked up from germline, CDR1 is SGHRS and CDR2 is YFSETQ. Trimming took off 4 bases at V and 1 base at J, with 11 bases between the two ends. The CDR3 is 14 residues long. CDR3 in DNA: TGCGCCAGCAGCCCCCCAGCGGGCCAAGAGACCCAGTACTTC. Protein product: CASSPPAGQETQYF.

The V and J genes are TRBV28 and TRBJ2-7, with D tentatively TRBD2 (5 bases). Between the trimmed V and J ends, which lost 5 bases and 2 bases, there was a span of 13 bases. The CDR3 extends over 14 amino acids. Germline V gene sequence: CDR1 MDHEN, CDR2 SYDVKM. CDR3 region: CASSVIGVAYEQYF. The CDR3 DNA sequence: TGTGCCAGCAGTGTAATCGGGGTCGCCTACGAGCAGTACTTC.

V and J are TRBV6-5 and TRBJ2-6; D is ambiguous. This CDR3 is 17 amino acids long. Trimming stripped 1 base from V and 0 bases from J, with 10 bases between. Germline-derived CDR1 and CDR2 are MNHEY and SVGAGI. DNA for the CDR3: TGTGCCAGCAGTTACTTCGGGTCCGACTCTGGGGCCAACGTCCTGACTTTC. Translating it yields CASSYFGSDSGANVLTF.

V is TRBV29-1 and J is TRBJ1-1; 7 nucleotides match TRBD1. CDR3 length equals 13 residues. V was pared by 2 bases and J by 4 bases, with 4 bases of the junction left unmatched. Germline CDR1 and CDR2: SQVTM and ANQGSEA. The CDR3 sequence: CSVEPGGSTEAFF. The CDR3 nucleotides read TGCAGCGTTGAACCAGGGGGAAGCACTGAAGCTTTCTTT.

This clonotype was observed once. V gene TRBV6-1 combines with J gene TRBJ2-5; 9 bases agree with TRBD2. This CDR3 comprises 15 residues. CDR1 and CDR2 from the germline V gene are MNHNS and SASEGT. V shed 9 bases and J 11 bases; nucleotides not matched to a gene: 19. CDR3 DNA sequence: TGTGCCAGTGCTACCTCTCCTAGCGGGGCTTACGGGCAGTACTTC. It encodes CASATSPSGAYGQYF.

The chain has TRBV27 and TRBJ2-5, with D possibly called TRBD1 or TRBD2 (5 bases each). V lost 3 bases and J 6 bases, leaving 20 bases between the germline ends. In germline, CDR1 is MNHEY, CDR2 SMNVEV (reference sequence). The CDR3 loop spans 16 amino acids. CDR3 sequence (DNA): TGTGCCAGCAGTTTTGGAGTGGGGGAGACCCAGAAGACCCAGTACTTC. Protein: CASSFGVGETQKTQYF.

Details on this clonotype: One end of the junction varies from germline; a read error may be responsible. The CDR3 coding sequence is TGTGCCACCAGAGCTTACGGAGGCAGGGAAGAGACCCGGTACTTC. Translation gives CATRAYGGREETRYF. The V gene is TRBV11-2, the J gene TRBJ2-5, with D perhaps being TRBD1 or TRBD2 (5 bases each). CDR3 length equals 15 residues. Germline CDR1 SGHAT, CDR2 FQNNGV.